The 4 T cell receptor beta chains below were found in one sample sequenced in a study of regulatory T cells in long-lasting Graves disease. Described time point: persistent/refractory GD, antithyroid drugs over 5 years with positive TRAb. Preparation of the TCR library used RNA extracted from PBMCs. Arm-PCR of CDR3 regions with iRepertoire HTBI primers generated TCR beta libraries. A single record per CDR3 protein comes from TCRdb applying MiXCR to the multiplex PCR reads. Of 450,000 or so distinct CDR3 sequences listed, about 20% were seen once; the top ten hold around 13%. The sequences come from peripheral blood mononuclear cells (PBMCs), collected when the disease was refractory, from a patient treated with antithyroid drugs. Receptors were obtained from a female donor with Graves disease.

This clonotype occurred many times. The rearrangement joins TRBV6-1 to TRBJ2-5; D is uncertain. The CDR3 totals 13 residues. V was clipped by 5 bases and J by 4 bases, with 11 bases between them. From germline, CDR1 is MNHNS and CDR2 SASEGT. This CDR3 is CASSRGVRETQYF. Here the CDR3 DNA reads TGTGCCAGCAGTCGAGGAGTACGAGAGACCCAGTACTTC.

This clonotype was observed a handful of times. The chain is built from TRBV7-2 and TRBJ1-1; weak D call: TRBD1 (5 bases). V lost 7 bases and J 2 bases, leaving 20 bases between the germline ends. The CDR3 totals 16 residues. Germline V gene data show CDR1 as SGHTA and CDR2 as FQGNSA. The CDR3 DNA follows: TGTGCCAGCAACCTTTGGGCAGGGAAACTAAACACTGAAGCTTTCTTT. This sequence encodes CASNLWAGKLNTEAFF. Filled out from reference TRBV7-2 and TRBJ1-1, the complete variable domain reads GAGVSQSPSNKVTEKGKDVELRCDPISGHTALYWYRQSLGQGLEFLIYFQGNSAPDKSGLPSDRFSAERTGGSVSTLTIQRTQQEDSAVYLCASNLWAGKLNTEAFFGQGTRLTVV.

The chain recombines TRBV6-1 with TRBJ1-1, with TRBD1 matching over 9 bases. Trimming took 4 bases from V and 6 from J; bases not matched to a gene: 9. CDR1 is MNHNS and CDR2 is SASEGT in the germline V gene. The CDR3 spans 15 residues. CDR3 loop: CASSGLGQGDPEAFF. The DNA of the CDR3 is TGTGCCAGCAGTGGCCTGGGACAGGGTGACCCTGAAGCTTTCTTT.

V usage is TRBV6-5 and J usage is TRBJ1-2; a weak D match, TRBD1 (5 bases). V dropped 4 bases and J dropped 8 bases, with 20 bases sitting between them. Germline CDR1 reads MNHEY; CDR2 reads SVGAGI. The CDR3 covers 15 residues. The CDR3 loop is CASSSPSRGANGYTF. The CDR3 region has the DNA TGTGCCAGCAGTTCTCCCTCCCGGGGCGCGAACGGCTACACCTTC.